These 25 T cell receptor beta chains share one sample of origin, sequenced in a study of blood T cell repertoires in COVID-19. Sequencing used immunoSEQ multiplex PCR; TCRdb keeps in-frame clones, though not all of them. The sample lists roughly 51,000 clones, 75% to 95% seen once, with roughly 5% in the top ten. The sequenced sample consisted of peripheral blood. Source of these receptors: a man aged 65 to 79 with acute or convalescent COVID-19.

The chain links TRBV3-1 (or the pseudogene TRBV3-2) to TRBJ2-2; 8 bases match TRBD2. Germline CDR1 LGHDT, CDR2 YNNKEL (reference sequence). After removal of 1 base from V and 6 bases from J, the junction contained 4 bases not matched to a gene. The CDR3 is 15 residues long. The CDR3 DNA is TGTGCCAGCAGCCAAGGTAGCGGGGAGGCCGGGGAGCTGTTTTTT. Protein product: CASSQGSGEAGELFF.

This chain connects TRBV27 to TRBJ2-7, with D perhaps matching TRBD1 (6 bases). Trimming left V 8 bases short and J 3 bases short, with 14 bases between. Per the germline V gene, CDR1 is MNHEY and CDR2 is SMNVEV (reference sequence). This CDR3 has 13 amino acids. The CDR3 DNA sequence: TGTGCCAGCGGGTTAACAGGGAACTACGAGCAGTACTTC. It encodes CASGLTGNYEQYF.

The chain combines TRBV12-3 or TRBV12-4 with TRBJ2-5; D is undetermined. Trimming shortened V by 5 bases and J by 1 base, and 8 bases separated the two germline ends. CDR3 length: 13 amino acids. In DNA form, the CDR3 reads TGTGCCAGCAGTCCCCAGATCCAAGAGACCCAGTACTTC. Translation: CASSPQIQETQYF.

The chain employs TRBV7-2 and TRBJ2-7, with TRBD1 identical over 9 bases. V shed 4 bases, J shed 5 bases, and the junction held 6 bases outside the gene matches. This CDR3 has 14 residues. The V gene's germline CDR1 is SGHTA and CDR2 FQGNSA. The CDR3 region is CASSWDRAWNEQYF. The CDR3 DNA is TGTGCCAGCAGCTGGGACAGGGCTTGGAACGAGCAGTACTTC. Full variable domain (remainder filled in from reference TRBV7-2 and TRBJ2-7): GAGVSQSPSNKVTEKGKDVELRCDPISGHTALYWYRQSLGQGLEFLIYFQGNSAPDKSGLPSDRFSAERTGGSVSTLTIQRTQQEDSAVYLCASSWDRAWNEQYFGPGTRLTVT.

The chain has TRBV28 and TRBJ1-6, with a possible D match to TRBD1 (5 bases). V was shortened by 7 bases and J by 7 bases, with 14 bases between the two germline ends. The germline V gene has CDR1 MDHEN and CDR2 SYDVKM. The CDR3 length is 14 residues. As DNA, the CDR3 is TGTGCCAGCACCACAGACAGTCGAAATTCACCCCTCCACTTT. Protein sequence: CASTTDSRNSPLHF.

V is TRBV6-5 and J is TRBJ1-5, with D perhaps matching TRBD1 (6 bases). Trimming pared 8 bases from V and 4 bases from J, leaving 12 bases between. The CDR3 contains 13 residues. Germline lookup yields CDR1 MNHEY and CDR2 SVGAGI. The CDR3 DNA is TGTGCCAGCCAGACTACAGGGAATCAGCCCCAGCATTTT. It specifies CASQTTGNQPQHF.

This clone has more than one count but fewer than ten. This chain joins TRBV18 and TRBJ1-6, with 7 nucleotides matching TRBD1. Germline V CDR1 and CDR2: KGHSH, LQKENI. V lost 1 base and J lost 7; bases outside the gene matches: 7. The CDR3 loop spans 16 amino acids. The DNA for the CDR3 is TGTGCCAGCTCACCACTGGTGACAGGGAACAATTCACCCCTCCACTTT. Translation gives CASSPLVTGNNSPLHF.

The V call is TRBV19, the J call TRBJ1-5; D remains ambiguous. Deletions cut 3 bases from V and 2 bases from J, with 11 bases between. This CDR3 region has 15 residues. CDR1 LNHDA and CDR2 SQIVND come from the germline V gene (reference sequence). DNA for the CDR3: TGTGCCAGTAGTATGATGAAACTTGGCAATCAGCCCCAGCATTTT. Translated, it gives CASSMMKLGNQPQHF.

The V and J genes are TRBV27 and TRBJ1-1; no definite D call. Trimming cost V 4 bases and J 1 base, with 10 bases left between them. The germline V gene has CDR1 MNHEY and CDR2 SMNVEV (reference sequence). CDR3 size: 14 residues. The CDR3 loop reads CASSSPERNTEAFF. CDR3 nucleotides: TGTGCCAGCAGTTCCCCTGAGAGGAACACTGAAGCTTTCTTT.

The rearrangement uses TRBV7-9 and TRBJ1-5, with 7 bases aligning to TRBD1. The CDR3 consists of 15 residues. V shed 1 base, J shed 6 bases, and the junction held 6 bases outside the gene matches. Germline loops: CDR1 SEHNR, CDR2 FQNEAQ (reference sequence). The CDR3: CASSLGQGVAQPQHF. The DNA for the CDR3 is TGTGCCAGCAGCTTAGGGCAGGGGGTGGCTCAGCCCCAGCATTTT. Looking up the rest from reference TRBV7-9 and TRBJ1-5 gives the full variable domain: DTGVSQNPRHKITKRGQNVTFRCDPISEHNRLYWYRQTLGQGPEFLTYFQNEAQLEKSRLLSDRFSAERPKGSFSTLEIQRTEQGDSAMYLCASSLGQGVAQPQHFGDGTRLSIL.

The V call is TRBV7-9, the J call TRBJ2-3; 12 bases map to TRBD1. The germline V gene has CDR1 SEHNR and CDR2 FQNEAQ (reference sequence). This CDR3 is 16 amino acids long. With 5 bases clipped from V and 3 bases from J, the junction kept 6 bases outside the gene matches. This CDR3 reads CASSAGDRGRTDTQYF. The CDR3 nucleotides read TGTGCCAGCAGCGCCGGGGACAGGGGGCGGACAGATACGCAGTATTTT.

The V gene is TRBV18, the J gene TRBJ1-3; 8 nucleotides align to TRBD1. After removal of 2 bases from V and 5 bases from J, the junction contained 5 bases not matched to a gene. Germline lookup yields CDR1 KGHSH and CDR2 LQKENI. The CDR3 is 15 amino acids. CDR3 in amino acids: CASSPIGTGRNTIYF. CDR3 bases: TGTGCCAGCTCACCAATAGGGACAGGACGAAACACCATATATTTT.

The chain carries TRBV5-1 and TRBJ1-1; unclear D gene. This CDR3 spans 16 amino acids. Germline values: CDR1 SGHRS, CDR2 YFSETQ. Trimming shortened V by 0 bases and J by 0 bases, and 12 bases separated the two germline ends. In nucleotides, the CDR3 is TGCGCCAGCAGCTTGGGCGTCAGGCCCATGAACACTGAAGCTTTCTTT. Its protein product is CASSLGVRPMNTEAFF.

J is TRBJ1-5 and V is TRBV5-6; the D is unclear. Trimming took 1 base from V and 3 from J, leaving 8 bases between them. The CDR3 is 14 residues long. CDR1 SGHDT and CDR2 YYEEEE come from the germline V gene. The CDR3 nucleotides are TGTGCCAGCAGCTTGCGGAGAAACAATCAGCCCCAGCATTTT. Its translation is CASSLRRNNQPQHF.

This clone occurred once. The J gene is TRBJ2-7, the V gene TRBV27, with D possibly being TRBD1 (6 bases). Trimming removed 8 bases at V and 1 base at J, with 18 bases between. The CDR3 is made up of 15 amino acids. The V gene's germline CDR1 is MNHEY and CDR2 SMNVEV (reference sequence). CDR3 DNA sequence: TGTGCCAGCGGATGGGCCGGGACAAGGTCCTACGAGCAGTACTTC. Its translation: CASGWAGTRSYEQYF.

This chain joins TRBV7-8 and TRBJ1-1, with D possibly matching TRBD1 (6 bases). Germline V gives CDR1 SGHVS, CDR2 FQNEAQ. V was pared by 5 bases and J by 5 bases, with 24 bases between. The CDR3 is made up of 17 amino acids. The CDR3 DNA reads TGTGCCAGCAGCCCAGGTTCTACAGGGTACTCTGGGACTGAAGCTTTCTTT. As protein: CASSPGSTGYSGTEAFF.

CDR3 sequence: CASSLRGGSEAFF. CDR3 nucleotides: TGTGCCAGCAGCTTGAGAGGCGGGAGTGAAGCTTTCTTT. The V gene is TRBV11-3, the J gene TRBJ1-1; D remains unclear. This CDR3 contains 13 residues. Trimming removed 3 bases from V and 7 bases from J, with 12 bases in between. Germline V lookup: CDR1 SGHNT, CDR2 YENEEA.

The J gene is TRBJ1-2, the V gene TRBV24-1; 11 nucleotides line up with TRBD1. Germline values: CDR1 KGHDR, CDR2 SFDVKD. This CDR3 spans 15 amino acids. With V trimmed by 3 bases and J by 7 bases, 6 bases remained unmatched. The CDR3 loop is CATSDDRTGGFGYTF. Here the CDR3 DNA reads TGTGCCACCAGTGATGATCGGACAGGGGGCTTTGGCTACACCTTC.

This chain connects TRBV5-4 to TRBJ1-2; 7 nucleotides align to TRBD1. CDR1 and CDR2 from the germline V gene are SGHNT and YYREEE (reference sequence). V was clipped by 0 bases and J by 5 bases; unmatched bases: 10. The CDR3 length is 16 residues. The CDR3 is CASSLASRGSSYGYTF. CDR3 nucleotide sequence: TGTGCCAGCAGCTTGGCCTCCAGGGGGTCATCATATGGCTACACCTTC.

DNA of the CDR3: TGTGCCAGCAGCCCCCGGCAGGGAAATTCACCCCTCCACTTT. It yields the protein CASSPRQGNSPLHF. This chain links TRBV9 with TRBJ1-6, with TRBD1 as a possible D gene (5 bases). The CDR3 loop spans 14 amino acids. From germline, CDR1 is SGDLS and CDR2 YYNGEE. The germline V and J ends were trimmed by 4 bases and 7 bases, with 12 bases remaining between them.

V and J are TRBV11-3 and TRBJ1-2; D remains ambiguous. V dropped 4 bases and J dropped 3 bases, with 9 bases sitting between them. CDR1 is SGHNT, CDR2 YENEEA, per germline. The CDR3 is made up of 13 amino acids. CDR3 residues: CASSYKVDYGYTF. CDR3 sequence (DNA): TGTGCCAGCAGCTACAAAGTCGACTATGGCTACACCTTC.

This clone was seen just once. This chain uses TRBV5-1 with TRBJ1-2, with 9 nucleotides matching TRBD1. The CDR3 is 15 amino acids. J was trimmed by 4 bases and V by 4 bases; bases with no gene match: 8. CDR1 is SGHRS, CDR2 YFSETQ, per germline. The CDR3 here is CASSPGQGRGYGYTF. The CDR3 coding sequence is TGCGCCAGCAGCCCGGGACAGGGTCGGGGCTATGGCTACACCTTC.

This chain uses TRBV5-6 with TRBJ1-1; D not certain. V lost 3 bases and J 1 base, leaving 7 bases between the germline ends. The V gene's germline CDR1 is SGHDT and CDR2 YYEEEE. The CDR3 is 13 amino acids. In DNA, the CDR3 is TGTGCCAGCAGCTCCGACAAGAACACTGAAGCTTTCTTT. Residues: CASSSDKNTEAFF.

The chain uses TRBV27 and TRBJ1-5; 7 bases match TRBD1. The CDR3 totals 16 residues. V dropped 4 bases and J dropped 3; count of bases not matched to a gene: 9. CDR1 is MNHEY, CDR2 SMNVEV, per germline (reference sequence). This CDR3 is CASSSYRGGVNQPQHF. The CDR3 region has the DNA TGTGCCAGCAGTTCCTACAGGGGAGGAGTCAATCAGCCCCAGCATTTT.

The gene calls are TRBV9 and TRBJ1-2, with no clear D. Per the germline V gene, CDR1 is SGDLS and CDR2 is YYNGEE. This CDR3 is built from 13 residues. V lost 9 bases and J 4 bases, leaving 16 bases between the germline ends. The DNA of the CDR3 is TGTGCCACGGCGTGGCAGGATGTCTATGGCTACACCTTC. It codes for CATAWQDVYGYTF.